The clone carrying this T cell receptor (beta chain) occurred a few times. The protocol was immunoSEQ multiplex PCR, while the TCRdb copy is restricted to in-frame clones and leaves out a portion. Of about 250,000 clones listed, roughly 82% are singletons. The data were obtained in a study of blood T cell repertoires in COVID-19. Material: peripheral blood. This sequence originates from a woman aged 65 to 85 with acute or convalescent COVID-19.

In nucleotides, the CDR3 is TGTGCCAGCAGTTCGGCCGGGACAGGGGGTAAGGAAAAACTGTTTTTT. Protein sequence: CASSSAGTGGKEKLFF. The chain combines TRBV28 with TRBJ1-4, with 11 bases lining up with TRBD1. Germline CDR1 reads MDHEN; CDR2 reads SYDVKM. The CDR3 covers 16 residues. The V gene end was trimmed by 4 bases and the J gene end by 8 bases; junction bases not matched to a gene: 9.